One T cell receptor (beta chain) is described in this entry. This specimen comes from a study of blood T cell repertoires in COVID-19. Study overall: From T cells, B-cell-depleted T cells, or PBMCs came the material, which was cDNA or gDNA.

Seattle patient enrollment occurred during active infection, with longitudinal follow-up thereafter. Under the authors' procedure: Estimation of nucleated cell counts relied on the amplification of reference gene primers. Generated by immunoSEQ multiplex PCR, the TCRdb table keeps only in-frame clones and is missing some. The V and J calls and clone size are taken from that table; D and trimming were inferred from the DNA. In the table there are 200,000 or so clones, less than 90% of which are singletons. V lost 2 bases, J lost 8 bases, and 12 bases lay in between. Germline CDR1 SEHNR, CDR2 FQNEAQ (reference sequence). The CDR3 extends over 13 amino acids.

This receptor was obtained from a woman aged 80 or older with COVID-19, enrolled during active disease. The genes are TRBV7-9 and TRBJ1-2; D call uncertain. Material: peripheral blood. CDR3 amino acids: CASSLTPAQGYTF. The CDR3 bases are TGTGCCAGCAGCTTAACGCCCGCGCAAGGCTACACCTTC.